The subject of this entry is one TCR beta chain. Its antigen remains unidentified. This entry comes from a study of early T cells in non-severe SARS-CoV-2 infection. Study summary: Unpaired chains resulted from sequencing bulk RNA of unsorted whole blood.

The V end lost 0 bases, the J end lost 0 bases, and 9 bases lay between the germline ends. In germline, CDR1 is SGDLS, CDR2 YYNGEE. The CDR3 totals 15 residues. Individual cDNA molecules were tagged with unique molecular identifiers. TCRdb itself ran the 5' RACE reads through MiXCR, one entry per CDR3 protein. The data hold some 30,000 distinct CDR3 sequences, with under 6% observed a single time. Study conclusions and caveats: The study's VDJdb matching favored anti-spike CD8 responses and missed private and CD4 specificities.

This chain links TRBV9 with TRBJ1-1; D is unclear. The sequencing sample was made of whole blood. This clonotype was sampled from an adult who was a healthcare worker with PCR-confirmed SARS-CoV-2 infection or an uninfected control (not recorded which). CDR3 residues: CASSVGGLLNTEAFF. In DNA form, the CDR3 reads TGTGCCAGCAGCGTAGGGGGATTATTGAACACTGAAGCTTTCTTT.